These 21 T cell receptor beta chains were all obtained from the same sample, sequenced in a study of T cells in Graves' hyperthyroidism and ophthalmopathy. The CDR3 regions of TCR beta were amplified from RNA transcripts. When the TCR CDR3 underwent first-round RT-PCR, the HTBI primer set was used. Using its own MiXCR run on the multiplex PCR reads, TCRdb lists one record per CDR3 protein. The sample records about 180,000 distinct CDR3 sequences, over 15% being singletons. The source material was blood. All receptors derive from a woman between 45 and 65 years old with Graves' hyperthyroidism.

This clonotype was recorded many times. The rearrangement links TRBV20-1 to TRBJ2-7, with 11 bases lining up with TRBD1. This CDR3 comprises 15 residues. CDR1 is DFQATT, CDR2 SNEGSKA, per germline (reference sequence). Trimming removed 0 bases from V and 2 bases from J; junction bases left unmatched: 3. The CDR3 here is CSARDGGQGAYEQYF. In nucleotides, the CDR3 is TGCAGTGCTAGAGATGGGGGACAGGGGGCCTACGAGCAGTACTTC.

In this sample, this clonotype turned up many times. The chain joins TRBV9 to TRBJ1-5; unclear D gene. Per germline, CDR1 SGDLS and CDR2 YYNGEE. The ends were cut back, 0 bases at V and 2 bases at J, with 6 bases in the middle. This CDR3 comprises 14 residues. CDR3 nucleotides: TGTGCCAGCAGCGTAGGTTCCCGCAATCAGCCCCAGCATTTT. It yields the protein CASSVGSRNQPQHF.

This clonotype was recorded many times. The junction differs from germline at one of its ends, possibly a read error. This sequence joins TRBV6-2 or TRBV6-3 and TRBJ2-2; possibly TRBD1 for D (6 bases). Germline assignment: CDR1 MNHEY and CDR2 SVGEGT. The CDR3 length is 15 residues. The CDR3 region is CAGSSGVANTGELFF. CDR3 nucleotides: TGTGCCGGCAGCTCAGGGGTTGCGAACACCGGGGAGCTGTTTTTT.

A few counts support this clonotype. J is TRBJ1-2 and V is TRBV9; TRBD1 aligns across 8 bases. Trimming at V came to 3 bases and at J to 3 bases, leaving 10 bases not matched to a gene. CDR1 and CDR2 from the germline V gene are SGDLS and YYNGEE. The CDR3 is 16 amino acids. The CDR3 coding sequence is TGTGCCAGCAGCGCCGGGACAGGCCGGGGGGACTATGGCTACACCTTC. This sequence encodes CASSAGTGRGDYGYTF.

This clonotype was found many times. The chain links TRBV7-2 to TRBJ1-1, with no clear D. The CDR3 runs to 14 residues. Trimming took off 2 bases at V and 1 base at J, with 8 bases between the two ends. Germline V gene data show CDR1 as SGHTA and CDR2 as FQGNSA. The CDR3 is CASSLTPANTEAFF. The CDR3 coding sequence is TGTGCCAGCAGCTTAACTCCGGCGAACACTGAAGCTTTCTTT.

This clonotype was seen once. This chain links TRBV6-1 with TRBJ2-3, with 12 bases matching TRBD2. The germline V gene encodes CDR1 MNHNS and CDR2 SASEGT. V gave up 5 bases and J gave up 6 bases; unmatched junction bases: 9. The CDR3 has 16 amino acids. The CDR3 loop reads CASSSTTSGSSDTQYF. The CDR3 coding sequence is TGTGCCAGCAGTAGCACGACTAGCGGGAGCTCGGATACGCAGTATTTT.

This clonotype was recorded many times. This chain connects TRBV7-9 to TRBJ2-5; D possibly corresponds to TRBD2 (5 bases). The CDR3 has 15 amino acids. V was trimmed by 5 bases and J by 4 bases, leaving 17 bases between them. Germline V CDR1 and CDR2: SEHNR, FQNEAQ (reference sequence). The CDR3 region has the DNA TGTGCCAGCAGCGCAAGCGGTGGCGGAGGAGAGACCCAGTACTTC. This sequence encodes CASSASGGGGETQYF.

The rearrangement joins TRBV12-3 or TRBV12-4 to TRBJ2-7; 12 bases are shared with TRBD1. Unmatched junction bases numbered 13, after V lost 3 bases and J lost 4 bases. The CDR3 spans 18 residues. The CDR3 loop is CASSFSEHRDRGLYEQYF. CDR3 coding DNA: TGTGCCAGCAGTTTTTCCGAACACCGGGACAGGGGGCTTTACGAGCAGTACTTC.

This rearrangement joins TRBV6-4 to TRBJ1-1; weak D call: TRBD1 (5 bases). The CDR3 sequence is 14 residues long. Trimming pared 4 bases from V and 4 bases from J, leaving 13 bases between. Germline CDR1 reads MRHNA; CDR2 reads SNTAGT. CDR3 amino acids: CASSAGDPSTEAFF. The CDR3 coding sequence is TGTGCCAGCAGTGCGGGGGACCCTTCCACTGAAGCTTTCTTT.

A few counts support this clonotype. The chain uses TRBV4-1 and TRBJ1-6; no reliable D call. CDR3 size: 13 residues. Germline lookup yields CDR1 MGHRA and CDR2 YSYEKL. Deletions cut 0 bases from V and 13 bases from J, with 10 bases between. For the CDR3, the DNA is TGCGCCAGCAGCCAAGACCAAGAGGATCCCCTCCACTTT. Residues: CASSQDQEDPLHF.

This clonotype was counted ten times or more. The chain recombines TRBV12-3 or TRBV12-4 with TRBJ2-7; D is possibly TRBD1 or TRBD2 (5 bases each). The CDR3 is 18 amino acids. Trimming cost V 2 bases and J 3 bases, with 23 bases left between them. The CDR3 loop is CASSLWDPAQGRNYEQYF. DNA of the CDR3: TGTGCCAGCAGTTTATGGGACCCGGCCCAAGGGCGGAACTACGAGCAGTACTTC.

This clonotype has only a few counts. The chain couples TRBV7-6 to TRBJ1-2; D is undetermined. Germline CDR1 is SGHVS and CDR2 is FNYEAQ. CDR3 length equals 15 residues. The ends were cut back, 1 base at V and 4 bases at J, with 13 bases in the middle. Written as DNA, the CDR3 is TGTGCCAGCAGCTTAGGGGGAGGGAAAAGCTATGGCTACACCTTC. This codes for CASSLGGGKSYGYTF.

This sequence joins TRBV7-9 and TRBJ1-1, with unresolved D. CDR1 is SEHNR, CDR2 FQNEAQ, per germline (reference sequence). The CDR3 runs to 12 residues. The V gene lost 6 bases and the J gene lost 11 bases, with 16 bases spanning the gap. The chain's CDR3 is CASSPNFWMAFF. As DNA, the CDR3 is TGTGCCAGCAGTCCTAACTTTTGGATGGCTTTCTTT.

J is TRBJ2-7 and V is TRBV12-3 or TRBV12-4, with 7 nucleotides matching TRBD2. J lost 1 base, V lost 6 bases, and 6 bases had no gene match. CDR3 length: 14 residues. The CDR3 sequence is CASSFQGLSYEQYF. The CDR3 nucleotides read TGTGCCAGCAGCTTCCAGGGACTATCCTACGAGCAGTACTTC.

The sample holds many counts of this clonotype. The chain couples TRBV5-1 to TRBJ1-6, with TRBD1 matching over 8 bases. The CDR3 has 15 amino acids. The germline V gene encodes CDR1 SGHRS and CDR2 YFSETQ. The V and J ends lost 1 base and 10 bases, in that order; junction bases with no gene match: 7. The CDR3 is CASSLQQGAGSPLHF. The CDR3 bases are TGCGCCAGCAGCTTGCAGCAGGGGGCAGGGTCACCCCTCCACTTT.

This clonotype showed up many times. The V gene is TRBV28, the J gene TRBJ1-5, with TRBD1 identical over 8 bases. The V gene end was trimmed by 6 bases and the J gene end by 1 base; junction bases not matched to a gene: 2. The germline V gene has CDR1 MDHEN and CDR2 SYDVKM. CDR3 size: 14 residues. CDR3 sequence reads: CASRTGVSNQPQHF. The CDR3, as DNA: TGTGCCAGCAGGACAGGGGTAAGCAATCAGCCCCAGCATTTT.

The CDR3 DNA is TGTGCCAGCAGCTTAGCGGACGGAGGTGAAAAACTGTTTTTT. It specifies CASSLADGGEKLFF. The chain has TRBV11-1 and TRBJ1-4, with D hard to call. V lost 0 bases and J lost 7, with 9 bases in between. The CDR3 is 14 residues long. The germline V gene encodes CDR1 SGHAT and CDR2 FQDESV (reference sequence).

This clonotype occurred many times. The rearrangement joins TRBV29-1 to TRBJ2-7; D is perhaps TRBD1 (5 bases). Germline V lookup: CDR1 SQVTM, CDR2 ANQGSEA. The V end was cut by 4 bases, the J end by 5 bases, with 15 bases between. The CDR3 covers 13 residues. Written as DNA, the CDR3 is TGCAGCGTTGTGAGTCCAGGGAACGACGAGCAGTACTTC. Translated: CSVVSPGNDEQYF.

This sequence joins TRBV12-3 or TRBV12-4 and TRBJ2-7, with D perhaps TRBD2 (6 bases). V was cut by 3 bases and J by 4 bases, with 16 bases left in between. CDR3 length equals 15 residues. The CDR3, as DNA: TGTGCCAGCAGTTTTGGTAGCGGTGAGGCTTACGAGCAGTACTTC. Its protein product is CASSFGSGEAYEQYF.

This clonotype appeared a few times. V usage is TRBV20-1 and J usage is TRBJ2-4, with D possibly TRBD1 on 5 matching bases. This CDR3 comprises 15 residues. The germline CDR1 and CDR2 sequences are DFQATT and SNEGSKA (reference sequence). V was clipped by 6 bases and J by 3 bases, with 18 bases between them. The CDR3 loop is CSATKQTDNKNIQYF. The CDR3, as DNA: TGCAGTGCCACGAAACAGACAGACAACAAAAACATTCAGTACTTC.

This clonotype was seen many times. The chain uses TRBV7-3 and TRBJ2-5; either TRBD1 or TRBD2 may fit D (5 bases each). Germline CDR1 reads SGHTA; CDR2 reads FQGTGA. Trimming pared 5 bases from V and 5 bases from J, leaving 12 bases between. This CDR3 contains 13 residues. CDR3 region: CASSPSWGETQYF. CDR3 coding DNA: TGTGCCAGCAGCCCCAGCTGGGGGGAGACCCAGTACTTC.